The 32 T cell receptor gamma chains listed next were all sequenced from one sample in a study of gamma-delta chains in newborns, infants, children. TCRdb reran clone calling via CATT on the reads. Seen here are about 590 gamma-chain clones, about 45% observed once, and the top ten hold 37%. The sample taken for sequencing was blood. All receptors come from a child who was a newborn, infant or young child, either healthy, febrile or measles-vaccinated (not recorded which).

Comments on this clone: The likely explanation is a read error, given a far larger clone one base away. In the same sample, other DNA sequences code for this CDR3. Here the CDR3 DNA reads TGTGCCTTGTGGGAGTTGCAAGAGTTGGGCAAAAAAATCAAGGTATTT. It codes for CALWELQELGKKIKVF. V is TRGV9 and J is TRGJP. V shed 3 bases and J 3 bases; nucleotides not matched to a gene: 2. The CDR3 length is 16 residues. Germline V gives CDR1 GITISATS, CDR2 ISYDGTV (reference sequence).

Worth noting for this clone: A single base separates this from a much larger clone, so it may be a read error. This sequence joins TRGV9 and TRGJP. The J gene, not given by TCRdb, was assigned here from a germline match of the nucleotide sequence. CDR3 size: 17 residues. Germline V gives CDR1 GITISATS, CDR2 ISYDGTV (reference sequence). Losses at the gene ends were 5 bases for V and 5 bases for J; bases not matched to a gene: 9. The CDR3 DNA reads as TGTGCCTTGTGGGGGGGCACGGAAGAGTTGGGCAAAAAAATCAAGGTATTT. It translates to CALWGGTEELGKKIKVF.

With regard to this clone: This likely reflects a read error, since a far larger clone is one base away. The genes are TRGV9 and TRGJ1 or TRGJ2. The J gene, left out of TCRdb, was set here by checking the DNA against germline. V was pared by 0 bases and J by 12 bases, with 5 bases of the junction left unmatched. Germline V CDR1 and CDR2: GITISATS, ISYDGTV (reference sequence). The CDR3 length is 11 residues. The CDR3 spells CALWEVNRKLF. CDR3 sequence (DNA): TGTGCCTTGTGGGAGGTGAATAGGAAACTCTTT.

In regard to this clone: This likely came from a read error, as a far larger clone is one base away. The chain carries TRGV9 and TRGJP. No J segment appears in TCRdb, so it was assigned here by matching the sequence to germline. Germline V lookup: CDR1 GITISATS, CDR2 ISYDGTV (reference sequence). CDR3 size: 15 residues. The CDR3: CALWEVQLGEKIKVF. In DNA, the CDR3 is TGTGCCTTGTGGGAGGTGCAGTTGGGCGAAAAAATCAAGGTATTT.

In its sample, this clone was seen a few times. The V and J genes are TRGV9 and TRGJP. The V segment lost 3 bases and the J segment 11 bases; nucleotides outside the gene matches: 4. Germline-derived CDR1 and CDR2 are GITISATS and ISYDGTV (reference sequence). This CDR3 spans 14 amino acids. The CDR3 DNA follows: TGTGCCTTGTGGGAGCCACTGGGCAAAAAAATCAAGGTATTT. Its protein is CALWEPLGKKIKVF.

As to this clone: A far more abundant clone sits one base away, making this likely a read error. Different DNA sequences within this sample yield the same CDR3. V and J are TRGV9 and TRGJP. TCRdb gives no J gene; it was assigned here by matching the DNA to germline. The CDR3 has 15 residues. The germline V gene has CDR1 GITISATS and CDR2 ISYDGTV (reference sequence). CDR3 DNA: TGCGCCTTGTGGGAGCAAGAGTTGGGCAAAAAAATCAAGGTATTT. It codes for CALWEQELGKKIKVF.

This clone qualifies as large. This chain links TRGV2 with TRGJ1 or TRGJ2. The CDR3 runs to 13 residues. Germline V lookup: CDR1 EGSNGY, CDR2 YDSYNSKV. Germline trimming cut 0 bases from V and 4 bases from J; bases unmatched to any gene: 3. The CDR3 sequence: CATWDGRYYKKLF. DNA of the CDR3: TGTGCCACCTGGGACGGGCGGTATTATAAGAAACTCTTT.

On this clone itself: This may be a read error: a much more frequent sequence differs by one nucleotide. V gene TRGV9 combines with J gene TRGJP. TCRdb records no J gene; here it was assigned by comparing the DNA to germline. Trimming cost V 3 bases and J 9 bases; bases outside gene matches: 5. CDR3 length: 15 residues. The germline gives CDR1 GITISATS, CDR2 ISYDGTV (reference sequence). For the CDR3, the DNA is TGTGCCTTGTGGGAGCAGAGGTTGGGCAAAAAAATCAAGGTATTT. Translating gives CALWEQRLGKKIKVF.

As regards this clone: This sequence may be a read error, since a much larger clone differs from it by one base. This CDR3 is also generated by other DNA sequences in the sample. The J segment was not called; the V segment is TRGV9. The CDR3 is 15 residues long. Germline V gives CDR1 GITISATS, CDR2 ISYDGTV (reference sequence). CDR3 protein: CALWEVTTTGWLKIF. The CDR3 DNA sequence: TGTGCCTTGTGGGAGGTGACGACCACTGGTTGGTTAAAGATATTT.

On this clone itself: Since a much larger clone is just one base distant, this may be a read error. The rearrangement joins TRGV2 to TRGJ1 or TRGJ2. No J gene was available from TCRdb, and it was assigned here by a germline match of the DNA. Germline CDR1 EGSNGY, CDR2 YDSYNSKV. The CDR3 is made up of 13 amino acids. The CDR3 spells CATRDGLYYKKLF. The DNA for the CDR3 is TGTGCCACCCGGGACGGCCTGTATTATAAGAAACTCTTT.

With respect to this clone: A single base is all that separates this from a far larger clone, so a read error is likely. The V gene is TRGV9, the J gene TRGJP. The J gene, absent from TCRdb, was called here by matching the DNA to germline. Looked up from germline, CDR1 is GITISATS and CDR2 is ISYDGTV (reference sequence). CDR3 length equals 15 residues. The CDR3 coding sequence is TGTGCCTTGTGGGAGGAAGAGTTGGGCAAAAAACTCAAGGTATTT. Its translation is CALWEEELGKKLKVF.

This clone is labeled large. One end of the junction is discordant with germline, which a read error may explain. V gene TRGV9 combines with J gene TRGJP. The CDR3 totals 13 residues. CDR1 is GITISATS, CDR2 ISYDGTV, per germline (reference sequence). The CDR3 nucleotides are TGTGCCTTGTCGGAGCTGGGCAAAAAAATCAAGGTATTT. It specifies CALSELGKKIKVF.

Relative to its sample, this clone is large. The rearrangement uses TRGV2 and TRGJ1 or TRGJ2. V lost 0 bases, J lost 7 bases, and 9 bases stayed unmatched. The germline gives CDR1 EGSNGY, CDR2 YDSYNSKV. The CDR3 is 14 residues long. The CDR3 here is CATWDGPGGYKKLF. CDR3 bases: TGTGCCACCTGGGACGGGCCGGGTGGGTATAAGAAACTCTTT.

The V gene is given as TRGV9, and no J gene call is available. There are 15 residues in the CDR3. The germline V gene encodes CDR1 GITISATS and CDR2 ISYDGTV (reference sequence). The CDR3 region is CALWEEDVGKKIKVF. The DNA of the CDR3 is TGTGCCTTGTGGGAGGAAGATGTGGGCAAAAAAATAAAGGTCTTT.

Notes on this clone: This may be a read error, as it is one base from a much larger clone. The chain employs TRGV9 and TRGJP. Matching the DNA to germline supplied the J gene, which TCRdb does not give. Germline lookup yields CDR1 GITISATS and CDR2 ISYDGTV (reference sequence). V gave up 3 bases and J gave up 5 bases; unmatched junction bases: 7. There are 17 residues in the CDR3. CDR3 sequence: CALWEPPKELGKKIKVF. The CDR3 bases are TGTGCCTTGTGGGAGCCGCCGAAAGAGTTGGGCAAAAAAATCAAGGTATTT.

As concerns this clone: A junction boundary mismatches the germline segment, possibly from a read error. The identical CDR3 is also encoded by other nucleotide sequences in the sample. The V call is TRGV9, the J call TRGJ1 or TRGJ2. As TCRdb names no J gene, one was assigned here on the basis of a DNA match to germline. CDR1 and CDR2 from the germline V gene are GITISATS and ISYDGTV (reference sequence). This CDR3 comprises 12 residues. Written as DNA, the CDR3 is TGCGCCTTGTGGGAGGTGGGGTATAAGAAACTCTTT. Translation gives CALWEVGYKKLF.

To note about this clone: The likely explanation is a read error, given a far larger clone one base away. The J segment was not called; the V segment is TRGV9. From germline, CDR1 is GITISATS and CDR2 ISYDGTV (reference sequence). The CDR3 covers 15 residues. CDR3 DNA sequence: TGTGCCTTGTGGGAGGTGGAGTTGGGCAAAAAAATCGAGGTATTT. Residues: CALWEVELGKKIEVF.

This clone was seen just once. The chain has TRGV9 and TRGJ1 or TRGJ2. Here the J gene was assigned by germline matching of the DNA, as TCRdb has none. The CDR3 has 11 residues. Germline-derived CDR1 and CDR2 are GITISATS and ISYDGTV (reference sequence). With V trimmed by 5 bases and J by 6 bases, 4 bases remained unmatched. CDR3 sequence (DNA): TGTGCCTTGTGGGCTTGTTATAAGAAACTCTTT. Translation: CALWACYKKLF.

This clone appeared a few times. This sequence joins TRGV2 and TRGJ1 or TRGJ2. The J gene, left out of TCRdb, was set here by checking the DNA against germline. Germline lookup yields CDR1 EGSNGY and CDR2 YDSYNSKV. Trimming removed 1 base from V and 4 bases from J; junction bases left unmatched: 7. This CDR3 contains 14 residues. The CDR3 region has the DNA TGTGCCACCTGGGACGGCGGGGACTATTATAAGAAACTCTTT. It yields the protein CATWDGGDYYKKLF.

Notes on this clone: With a much larger clone just one base away, this may be a read error. No call exists for the J gene, whereas the V gene is TRGV9. CDR1 and CDR2 (germline): GITISATS, ISYDGTV (reference sequence). The CDR3 is made up of 17 amino acids. Here the CDR3 reads CALWESLGQLGKKIMVF. CDR3 sequence (DNA): TGTGCCTTGTGGGAGTCCCTGGGTCAGTTGGGCAAAAAAATCATGGTATTT.

In the case of this clone: The junction does not match germline at one end; this may be a read error. The gene calls are TRGV9 and TRGJP. TCRdb offers no J gene call, so here the DNA was matched to germline to obtain one. Germline V gene data show CDR1 as GITISATS and CDR2 as ISYDGTV (reference sequence). This CDR3 is built from 17 residues. The CDR3 loop reads CAFWEMPQELGKKIKVF. The DNA of the CDR3 is TGTGCCTTCTGGGAGATGCCTCAAGAGTTGGGCAAAAAAATCAAGGTATTT.

Points on this clone: One end of the junction fails to match germline, which may point to a read error. This chain uses TRGV9 with TRGJP. In the absence of a J gene in TCRdb, the DNA was matched to germline to assign it here. The CDR3 extends over 17 amino acids. CDR1 GITISATS and CDR2 ISYDGTV come from the germline V gene (reference sequence). The CDR3 region has the DNA TGTGCCTTGTGGGAGGTCCTGCAAGAGTTGGACAAAAAAATCAAGGTATTT. It is translated as CALWEVLQELDKKIKVF.

On this clone itself: An end of the junction differs from the germline gene, which may be a read error. This chain links TRGV9 with TRGJP. The J gene was not available in TCRdb and was assigned here by matching the DNA to germline segments. CDR3 length equals 17 residues. CDR1 is GITISATS and CDR2 is ISYDGTV in the germline V gene (reference sequence). CDR3 in DNA: TGTACCTTGTGGGAGGGAAGTCAAGAGTTGGGCAAAAAAATCAAGGTATTT. As protein: CTLWEGSQELGKKIKVF.

Details on this clone: The germline gene is not matched at one end of the junction; a read error may be the cause. The CDR3, as DNA: TGTGCCCTGTGGGAGGTGCTTGGTAGGAAGTTGGGCGAAAAAATCAAGGTATTT. Protein product: CALWEVLGRKLGEKIKVF. The chain joins TRGV9 to TRGJP. TCRdb is silent on the J gene; assignment here came from matching the DNA to germline. Germline loops: CDR1 GITISATS, CDR2 ISYDGTV (reference sequence). The length of the CDR3 is 18 residues.

The chain couples TRGV9 to TRGJP. Because TCRdb records no J gene, it was assigned here through a match of the DNA to germline. This CDR3 spans 17 amino acids. The germline V gene has CDR1 GITISATS and CDR2 ISYDGTV (reference sequence). V lost 0 bases and J lost 6; bases outside the gene matches: 5. Here the CDR3 reads CALWEVQRELGKKIKVF. Written as DNA, the CDR3 is TGTGCCTTGTGGGAGGTGCAAAGAGAGTTGGGCAAAAAAATCAAGGTATTT.

Turning to this clone: This may be a read error: a much more frequent sequence differs by one nucleotide. The chain recombines TRGV9 with TRGJP. The J gene, missing from TCRdb, was assigned here through DNA to germline matching. The CDR3 contains 17 residues. Germline lookup yields CDR1 GITISATS and CDR2 ISYDGTV (reference sequence). This chain's CDR3 is CAFWEVQGELGKKIKVF. CDR3 coding DNA: TGTGCCTTCTGGGAGGTGCAGGGGGAGTTGGGCAAAAAAATCAAGGTATTT.

This clone was picked up a small number of times. This sequence joins TRGV9 and TRGJ1 or TRGJ2. Germline-derived CDR1 and CDR2 are GITISATS and ISYDGTV (reference sequence). The CDR3 is 11 amino acids. The V and J ends lost 5 bases and 6 bases, in that order; junction bases with no gene match: 4. The CDR3 sequence is CALWAGYKKLF. DNA of the CDR3: TGTGCCTTGTGGGCTGGTTATAAGAAACTCTTT.

Points on this clone: A far larger clone is just one base off, so this is likely a read error. Other DNA sequences within the sample encode an identical CDR3. V gene TRGV9 combines with J gene TRGJP. The J gene, missing from TCRdb, was assigned here through DNA to germline matching. The germline gives CDR1 GITISATS, CDR2 ISYDGTV (reference sequence). The CDR3 contains 15 residues. This CDR3 is CALWEEELGKKIKVF. For the CDR3, the DNA is TGTGCCTTGTGGGAGGAAGAGTTGGGCAAAAAGATCAAGGTATTT.

By share of the sample, this clone is large. V and J are TRGV9 and TRGJ1 or TRGJ2. CDR1 is GITISATS and CDR2 is ISYDGTV in the germline V gene (reference sequence). The CDR3 spans 12 residues. Unmatched junction bases numbered 4, after V lost 1 base and J lost 7 bases. The DNA for the CDR3 is TGTGCCTTGTGGGAGGTAGGATATAAGAAACTCTTT. Protein sequence: CALWEVGYKKLF.

Comments on this clone: This likely reflects a read error, since a far larger clone is one base away. The chain carries TRGV9 and TRGJP. Germline matching of the DNA provided the J gene here, since TCRdb leaves it blank. Germline values: CDR1 GITISATS, CDR2 ISYDGTV (reference sequence). This CDR3 contains 15 residues. The CDR3 loop reads CALREKELGKKIKVF. The DNA of the CDR3 is TGTGCCTTGCGGGAGAAAGAGTTGGGCAAAAAAATCAAGGTATTT.

The chain recombines TRGV9 with TRGJP. The J gene comes from matching the DNA to germline here; TCRdb lacks it. This CDR3 has 16 amino acids. Germline CDR1 GITISATS, CDR2 ISYDGTV (reference sequence). V lost 1 base and J lost 7; bases outside the gene matches: 4. CDR3 sequence reads: CALWEVMELGKKIKVF. The CDR3 DNA follows: TGTGCCTTGTGGGAGGTTATGGAGTTGGGCAAAAAAATCAAGGTATTT.

The chain recombines TRGV5 with TRGJ1 or TRGJ2. As TCRdb names no J gene, one was assigned here on the basis of a DNA match to germline. The CDR3 runs to 15 residues. J lost 0 bases, V lost 0 bases, and 5 bases had no gene match. The germline gives CDR1 VINAFY, CDR2 YDVSNSKD. The CDR3 DNA sequence: TGTGCCACCTGGGACAGGCCTCTGAATTATTATAAGAAACTCTTT. Protein product: CATWDRPLNYYKKLF.